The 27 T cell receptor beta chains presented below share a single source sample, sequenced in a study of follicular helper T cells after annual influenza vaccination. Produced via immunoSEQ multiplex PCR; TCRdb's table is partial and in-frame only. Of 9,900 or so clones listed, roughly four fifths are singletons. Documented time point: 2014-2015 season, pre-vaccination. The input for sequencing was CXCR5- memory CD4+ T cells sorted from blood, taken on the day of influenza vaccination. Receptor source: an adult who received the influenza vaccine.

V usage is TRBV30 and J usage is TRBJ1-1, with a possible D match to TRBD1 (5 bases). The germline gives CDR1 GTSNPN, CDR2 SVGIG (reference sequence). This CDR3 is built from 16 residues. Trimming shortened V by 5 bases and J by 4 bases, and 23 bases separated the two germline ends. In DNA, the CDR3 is TGTGCCTGGCACCCCGGGACCCTCACACGGGGCACTGAAGCTTTCTTT. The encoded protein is CAWHPGTLTRGTEAFF.

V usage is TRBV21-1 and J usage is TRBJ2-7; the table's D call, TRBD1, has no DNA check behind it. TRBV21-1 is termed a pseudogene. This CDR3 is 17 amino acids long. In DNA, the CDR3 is TGTGCCAGCAGCAATCGGGTCGGGCAGGGCCGCTCCTACGAGCAGTACTTC. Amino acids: CASSNRVGQGRSYEQYF.

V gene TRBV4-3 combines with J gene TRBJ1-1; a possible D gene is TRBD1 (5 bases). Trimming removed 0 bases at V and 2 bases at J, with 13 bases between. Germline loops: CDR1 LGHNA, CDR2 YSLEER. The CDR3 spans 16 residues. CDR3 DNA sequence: TGCGCCAGCAGCCAAGACTCCAGGGCCAGAAACACTGAAGCTTTCTTT. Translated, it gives CASSQDSRARNTEAFF.

CDR3 sequence reads: CASSPEGGDNEQFF. The CDR3 nucleotides read TGTGCCAGCAGTCCCGAGGGAGGAGATAATGAGCAGTTCTTC. The V call is TRBV6-4, the J call TRBJ2-1, with a tentative D call TRBD2 (6 bases). Per germline, CDR1 MRHNA and CDR2 SNTAGT. Trimming shortened V by 5 bases and J by 7 bases, and 15 bases separated the two germline ends. CDR3 size: 14 residues.

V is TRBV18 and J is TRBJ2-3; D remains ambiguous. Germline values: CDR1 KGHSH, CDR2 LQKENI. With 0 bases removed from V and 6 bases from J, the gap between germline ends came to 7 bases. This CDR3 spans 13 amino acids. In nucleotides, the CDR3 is TGTGCCAGCTCACCACCGTCGTCTGATACGCAGTATTTT. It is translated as CASSPPSSDTQYF.

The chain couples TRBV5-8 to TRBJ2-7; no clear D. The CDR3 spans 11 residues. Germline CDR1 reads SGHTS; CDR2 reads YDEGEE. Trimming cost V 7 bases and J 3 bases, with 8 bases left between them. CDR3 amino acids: CASSAIYEQYF. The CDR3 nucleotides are TGTGCCAGCTCCGCCATCTACGAGCAGTACTTC.

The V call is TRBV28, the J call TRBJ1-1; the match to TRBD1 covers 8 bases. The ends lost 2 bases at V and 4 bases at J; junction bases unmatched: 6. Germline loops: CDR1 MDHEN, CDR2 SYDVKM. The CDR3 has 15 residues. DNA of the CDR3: TGTGCCAGCAGTTTAAGGACAGGGAGGGGCACTGAAGCTTTCTTT. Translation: CASSLRTGRGTEAFF.

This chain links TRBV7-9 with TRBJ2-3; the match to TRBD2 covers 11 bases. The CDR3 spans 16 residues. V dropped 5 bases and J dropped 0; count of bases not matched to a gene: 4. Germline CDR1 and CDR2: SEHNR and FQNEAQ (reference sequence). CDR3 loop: CASSLRLAGSTDTQYF. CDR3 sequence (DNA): TGTGCCAGCAGCCTCCGACTAGCGGGGAGCACAGATACGCAGTATTTT. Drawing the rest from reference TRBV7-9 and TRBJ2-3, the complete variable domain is DTGVSQNPRHKITKRGQNVTFRCDPISEHNRLYWYRQTLGQGPEFLTYFQNEAQLEKSRLLSDRFSAERPKGSFSTLEIQRTEQGDSAMYLCASSLRLAGSTDTQYFGPGTRLTVL.

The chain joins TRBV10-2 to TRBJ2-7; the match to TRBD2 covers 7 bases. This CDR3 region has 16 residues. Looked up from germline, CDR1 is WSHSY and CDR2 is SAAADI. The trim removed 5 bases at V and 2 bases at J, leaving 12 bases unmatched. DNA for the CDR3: TGCGCCAGCAGTTGGGGTTCTAGCGGCTATACCTACGAGCAGTACTTC. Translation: CASSWGSSGYTYEQYF.

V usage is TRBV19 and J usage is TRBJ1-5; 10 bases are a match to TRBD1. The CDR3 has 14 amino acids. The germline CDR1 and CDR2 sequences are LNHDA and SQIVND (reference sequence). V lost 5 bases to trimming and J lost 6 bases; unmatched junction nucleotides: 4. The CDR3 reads CASSVTGGGQPQHF. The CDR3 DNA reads TGTGCCAGTAGTGTGACAGGGGGCGGTCAGCCCCAGCATTTT.

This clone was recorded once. CDR3 sequence reads: CASSAETSGRSTDTQYF. CDR3 sequence (DNA): TGTGCCAGCAGTGCCGAGACTAGCGGGAGAAGCACAGATACGCAGTATTTT. The chain links TRBV27 to TRBJ2-3, with 12 bases that match TRBD2. Germline-derived CDR1 and CDR2 are MNHEY and SMNVEV (reference sequence). V was clipped by 5 bases and J by 0 bases; unmatched bases: 6. There are 17 residues in the CDR3.

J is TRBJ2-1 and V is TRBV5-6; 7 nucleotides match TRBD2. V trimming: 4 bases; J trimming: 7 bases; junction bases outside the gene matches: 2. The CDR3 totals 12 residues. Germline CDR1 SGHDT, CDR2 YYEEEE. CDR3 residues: CASSRTRNEQFF. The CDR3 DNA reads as TGTGCCAGCAGCCGGACTAGAAATGAGCAGTTCTTC.

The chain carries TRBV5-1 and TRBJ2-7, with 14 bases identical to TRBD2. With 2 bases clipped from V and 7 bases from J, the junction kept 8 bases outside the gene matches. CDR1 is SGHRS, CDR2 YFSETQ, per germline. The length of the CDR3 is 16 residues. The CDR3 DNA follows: TGCGCCAGCAGCTTTTACGCGACTAGCGGGAGGGGGGAGCAGTACTTC. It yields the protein CASSFYATSGRGEQYF.

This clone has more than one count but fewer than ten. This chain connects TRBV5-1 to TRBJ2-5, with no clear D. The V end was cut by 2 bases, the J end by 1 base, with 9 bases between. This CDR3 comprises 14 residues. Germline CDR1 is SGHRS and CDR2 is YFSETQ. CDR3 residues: CASSLGAVQETQYF. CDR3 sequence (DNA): TGCGCCAGCAGCTTAGGAGCAGTCCAAGAGACCCAGTACTTC.

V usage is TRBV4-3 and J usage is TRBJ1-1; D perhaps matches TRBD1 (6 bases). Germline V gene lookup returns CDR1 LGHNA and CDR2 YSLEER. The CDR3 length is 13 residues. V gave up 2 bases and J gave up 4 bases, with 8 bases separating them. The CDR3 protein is CASSQTGTTEAFF. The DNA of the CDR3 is TGCGCCAGCAGCCAAACAGGGACCACTGAAGCTTTCTTT.

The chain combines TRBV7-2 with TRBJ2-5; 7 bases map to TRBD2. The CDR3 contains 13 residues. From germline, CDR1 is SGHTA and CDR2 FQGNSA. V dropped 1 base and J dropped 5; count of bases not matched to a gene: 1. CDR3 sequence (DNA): TGTGCCAGCAGCTTAGTGGGGGGGGAGACCCAGTACTTC. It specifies CASSLVGGETQYF.

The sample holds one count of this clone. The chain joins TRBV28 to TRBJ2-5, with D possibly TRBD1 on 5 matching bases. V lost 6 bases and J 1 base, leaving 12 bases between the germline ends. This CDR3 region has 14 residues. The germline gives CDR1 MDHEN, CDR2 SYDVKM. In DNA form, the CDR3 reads TGTGCCAGCAGCTACGGACACCCCCAAGAGACCCAGTACTTC. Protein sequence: CASSYGHPQETQYF.

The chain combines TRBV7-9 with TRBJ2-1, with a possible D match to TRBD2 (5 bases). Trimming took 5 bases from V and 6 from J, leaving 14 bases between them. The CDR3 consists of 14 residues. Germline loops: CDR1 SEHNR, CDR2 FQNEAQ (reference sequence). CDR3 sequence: CASSPIPDSNEQFF. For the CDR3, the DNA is TGTGCCAGCAGCCCGATCCCGGACTCCAATGAGCAGTTCTTC.

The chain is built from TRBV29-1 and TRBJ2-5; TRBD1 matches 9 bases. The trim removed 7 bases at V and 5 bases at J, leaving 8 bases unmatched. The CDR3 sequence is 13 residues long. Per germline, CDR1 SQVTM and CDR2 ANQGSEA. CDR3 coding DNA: TGCAGCGCTACAGGGGGCGCGGGGGAGACCCAGTACTTC. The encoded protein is CSATGGAGETQYF.

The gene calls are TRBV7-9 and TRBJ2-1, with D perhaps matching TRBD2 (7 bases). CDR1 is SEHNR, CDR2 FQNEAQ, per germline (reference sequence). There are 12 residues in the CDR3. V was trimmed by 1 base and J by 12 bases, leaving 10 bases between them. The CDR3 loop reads CASSLGAGAQFF. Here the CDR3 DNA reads TGTGCCAGCAGCTTAGGGGCGGGGGCGCAGTTCTTC.

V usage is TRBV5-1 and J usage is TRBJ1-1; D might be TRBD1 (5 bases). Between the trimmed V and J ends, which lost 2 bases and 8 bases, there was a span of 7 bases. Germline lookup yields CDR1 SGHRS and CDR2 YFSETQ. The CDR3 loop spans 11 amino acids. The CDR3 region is CASSFQGEAFF. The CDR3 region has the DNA TGCGCCAGCAGCTTTCAGGGAGAAGCTTTCTTT.

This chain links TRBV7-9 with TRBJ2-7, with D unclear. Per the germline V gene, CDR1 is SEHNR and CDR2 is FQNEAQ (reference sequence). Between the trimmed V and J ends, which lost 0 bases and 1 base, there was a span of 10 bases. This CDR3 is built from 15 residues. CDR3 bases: TGTGCCAGCAGCTTAGCGGGGTCCCAGTCCTACGAGCAGTACTTC. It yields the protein CASSLAGSQSYEQYF.

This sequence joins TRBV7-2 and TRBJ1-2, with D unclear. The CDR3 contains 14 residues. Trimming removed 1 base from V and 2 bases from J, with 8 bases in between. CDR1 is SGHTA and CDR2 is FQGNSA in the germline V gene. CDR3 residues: CASSLVGRNYGYTF. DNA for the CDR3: TGTGCCAGCAGCTTAGTAGGGCGGAACTATGGCTACACCTTC.

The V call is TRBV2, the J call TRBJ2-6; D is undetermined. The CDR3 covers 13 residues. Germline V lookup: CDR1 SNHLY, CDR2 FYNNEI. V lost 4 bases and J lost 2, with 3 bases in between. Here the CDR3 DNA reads TGTGCCAGCAGTGGAACTGGGGCCAACGTCCTGACTTTC. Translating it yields CASSGTGANVLTF.

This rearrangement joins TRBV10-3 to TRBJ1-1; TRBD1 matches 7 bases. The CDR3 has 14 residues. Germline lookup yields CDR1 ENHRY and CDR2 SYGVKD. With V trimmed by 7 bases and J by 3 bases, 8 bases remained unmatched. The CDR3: CAITSTGRDTEAFF. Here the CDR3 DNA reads TGTGCCATCACCTCGACAGGGAGAGACACTGAAGCTTTCTTT.

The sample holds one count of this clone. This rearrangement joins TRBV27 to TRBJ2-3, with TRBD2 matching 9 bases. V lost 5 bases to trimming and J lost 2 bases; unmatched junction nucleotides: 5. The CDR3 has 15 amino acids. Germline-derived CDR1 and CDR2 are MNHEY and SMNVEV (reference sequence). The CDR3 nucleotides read TGTGCCAGCAGTCACCAGCGGGGGGACACAGATACGCAGTATTTT. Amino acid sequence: CASSHQRGDTDTQYF.

CDR3 protein: CAISDSAGTDTQYF. The CDR3 DNA reads as TGTGCCATCAGTGATAGCGCCGGTACAGATACGCAGTATTTT. This chain uses TRBV10-3 with TRBJ2-3, with D perhaps TRBD2 (5 bases). This CDR3 spans 14 amino acids. Trimming removed 3 bases at V and 3 bases at J, with 10 bases between. CDR1 is ENHRY and CDR2 is SYGVKD in the germline V gene.